A single count supports the clone carrying this TCR beta chain. The data belong to a study of cytomegalovirus exposure and HLA in healthy donors. CDR1 MNHEY and CDR2 SVGAGI come from the germline V gene. The CDR3 has 14 residues. With V trimmed by 5 bases and J by 4 bases, 6 bases remained unmatched. PCR was performed using 60 Vbeta and 13 Jbeta primers. Method: immunoSEQ multiplex PCR; TCRdb's copy keeps in-frame clones and lacks some. The sample has around 160,000 clones, 65% to 85% seen once. Sequencing was performed on PBMCs. The rearrangement uses TRBV6-5 and TRBJ2-3; TRBD1 matches at 7 bases. This receptor was taken from a woman in her forties in good health and CMV-seropositive. CDR3 DNA: TGTGCCAGCAGTAACAGGGGCAGGGCAGATACGCAGTATTTT. Translation: CASSNRGRADTQYF.